Shown below are 18 T cell receptor beta chains from a single sample sequenced in a study of cytomegalovirus exposure and HLA in healthy donors. PCR used 60 Vbeta primers and 13 Jbeta primers. Using immunoSEQ multiplex PCR, the repertoire was profiled, and TCRdb retains in-frame clones only, with some absent. This table lists some 72,000 clones. The sample consisted of PBMCs. The origin of the receptors is a boy aged 5-17 years in good health and CMV-seronegative.

The CDR3 sequence is CASSLRGSYGYTF. The CDR3 bases are TGTGCCAGCAGCCTACGGGGGAGCTATGGCTACACCTTC. V usage is TRBV7-9 and J usage is TRBJ1-2; perhaps TRBD1 as D (5 bases). Germline values: CDR1 SEHNR, CDR2 FQNEAQ (reference sequence). The CDR3 length is 13 residues. V shed 5 bases and J shed 4 bases, with 11 bases lying between them.

The rearrangement uses TRBV15 and TRBJ1-1; no definite D call. Trimming cost V 0 bases and J 0 bases, with 8 bases left between them. This CDR3 is 15 amino acids long. Germline loops: CDR1 LNHNV, CDR2 YYDKDF (reference sequence). In DNA form, the CDR3 reads TGTGCCACCAGCAGAGATCAGTCCATGAACACTGAAGCTTTCTTT. It encodes CATSRDQSMNTEAFF.

Concerning this clone: An end of the junction differs from the germline gene, which may be a read error. J is TRBJ1-1 and V is TRBV19; no reliable D call. The CDR3 extends over 15 amino acids. Germline-derived CDR1 and CDR2 are LNHDA and SQIVND (reference sequence). CDR3 in DNA: TGTGCCAGTAGTATCCCCGGGGTGTTGGGCACTGAAGATTTCTTT. It encodes CASSIPGVLGTEDFF.

This chain connects TRBV5-1 to TRBJ1-4, with D unclear. V was clipped by 0 bases and J by 6 bases, with 6 bases between them. CDR1 is SGHRS, CDR2 YFSETQ, per germline. This CDR3 region has 13 residues. The CDR3, as DNA: TGCGCCAGCAGCTTGGCCCTTGATGAAAAACTGTTTTTT. Encoded protein: CASSLALDEKLFF.

This chain connects TRBV9 to TRBJ2-1, with TRBD1 as a possible D gene (6 bases). CDR1 SGDLS and CDR2 YYNGEE come from the germline V gene. Trimming left V 0 bases short and J 3 bases short, with 10 bases between. This CDR3 is built from 15 residues. The CDR3 DNA reads as TGTGCCAGCAGCGTAGGGCAGGGGCTCTACAATGAGCAGTTCTTC. Translated: CASSVGQGLYNEQFF.

V usage is TRBV2 and J usage is TRBJ2-7; TRBD1 aligns across 7 bases. V dropped 7 bases and J dropped 3; count of bases not matched to a gene: 6. The V gene's germline CDR1 is SNHLY and CDR2 FYNNEI. The CDR3 sequence is 13 residues long. CDR3 loop: CASKRDRVYEQYF. The CDR3, as DNA: TGTGCCAGCAAGAGGGACAGAGTCTACGAGCAGTACTTC.

The chain joins TRBV6-6 to TRBJ1-1; tentative D call: TRBD1 (6 bases). The CDR3 spans 14 residues. V was shortened by 0 bases and J by 4 bases, with 9 bases between the two germline ends. Germline V gene data show CDR1 as MNHNY and CDR2 as SVGAGI (reference sequence). Here the CDR3 reads CASSYSQGSTEAFF. For the CDR3, the DNA is TGTGCCAGCAGTTACTCTCAGGGGAGCACTGAAGCTTTCTTT.

This chain uses TRBV29-1 with TRBJ2-1; D gene uncertain. Germline CDR1 reads SQVTM; CDR2 reads ANQGSEA. V dropped 3 bases and J dropped 4 bases, with 13 bases sitting between them. The CDR3 runs to 14 residues. The CDR3 region is CSVDSARRYNEQFF. In nucleotides, the CDR3 is TGCAGCGTTGATTCAGCGAGGAGATACAATGAGCAGTTCTTC.

The chain uses TRBV11-1 and TRBJ2-7; D is perhaps TRBD1 (6 bases). Trimming cost V 4 bases and J 6 bases, with 19 bases left between them. CDR3 length: 15 amino acids. CDR1 is SGHAT, CDR2 FQDESV, per germline (reference sequence). DNA of the CDR3: TGTGCCAGCAGCTCGACCGGGACAAGAGTCCCCGAGCAGTACTTC. It translates to CASSSTGTRVPEQYF.

The rearrangement uses TRBV25-1 and TRBJ1-2, with D possibly matching TRBD1 (6 bases). The CDR3 is 14 amino acids. Germline CDR1 MGHDK, CDR2 SYGVNS. V was trimmed by 3 bases and J by 4 bases, leaving 12 bases between them. The CDR3 is CASSDQGILYGYTF. The CDR3 nucleotides are TGTGCCAGCAGTGACCAGGGGATTCTCTATGGCTACACCTTC.

V is TRBV27 and J is TRBJ2-1; maybe TRBD2 (6 bases). Trimming removed 8 bases from V and 2 bases from J, with 10 bases in between. From germline, CDR1 is MNHEY and CDR2 SMNVEV (reference sequence). The CDR3 consists of 13 residues. The CDR3 DNA reads as TGTGCCAGCCGGGACTCGACCTACAATGAGCAGTTCTTC. Translating gives CASRDSTYNEQFF.

This sequence joins TRBV10-1 and TRBJ2-7; D is perhaps TRBD2 (6 bases). Trimming stripped 2 bases from V and 9 bases from J, with 14 bases between. The CDR3 totals 13 residues. Germline loops: CDR1 WNHNN, CDR2 SYGVQD (reference sequence). CDR3 amino acids: CASSEGVGRSQYF. The CDR3 bases are TGCGCCAGCAGTGAGGGGGTGGGGAGGTCGCAGTACTTC.

This chain links TRBV30 with TRBJ1-5; D perhaps matches TRBD1 (5 bases). CDR3 length: 14 residues. Germline V lookup: CDR1 GTSNPN, CDR2 SVGIG (reference sequence). With 4 bases removed from V and 3 bases from J, the gap between germline ends came to 13 bases. The CDR3 region has the DNA TGTGCCTGGACCTTGGGACTGACCAATCAGCCCCAGCATTTT. Its translation: CAWTLGLTNQPQHF.

The chain combines TRBV2 with TRBJ2-3; 9 bases match TRBD2. This CDR3 contains 15 residues. Per the germline V gene, CDR1 is SNHLY and CDR2 is FYNNEI. Unmatched junction bases numbered 4, after V lost 4 bases and J lost 2 bases. DNA for the CDR3: TGTGCCAGCAGTGTCCGACTAGCGGCCACAGATACGCAGTATTTT. Translation: CASSVRLAATDTQYF.

The rearrangement joins TRBV5-1 to TRBJ2-5; the D gene is possibly TRBD1 (5 bases). This CDR3 contains 14 residues. The germline V and J ends were trimmed by 0 bases and 4 bases, with 10 bases remaining between them. The germline CDR1 and CDR2 sequences are SGHRS and YFSETQ. In nucleotides, the CDR3 is TGCGCCAGCAGCTTGGTAGGGGTAAGAGAGACCCAGTACTTC. Translating it yields CASSLVGVRETQYF.

The chain joins TRBV4-1 to TRBJ1-3; 8 bases fit TRBD1. The junction had 5 bases not matched to a gene; V was cut back by 0 bases and J by 7 bases. The CDR3 extends over 15 amino acids. Germline values: CDR1 MGHRA, CDR2 YSYEKL. The CDR3 coding sequence is TGCGCCAGCAGCCAAGAGGACAGGGAGGGGAACACCATATATTTT. Protein product: CASSQEDREGNTIYF.

V usage is TRBV5-1 and J usage is TRBJ2-5; D is possibly TRBD2 (5 bases). V was clipped by 3 bases and J by 4 bases, with 10 bases between them. Germline CDR1 and CDR2: SGHRS and YFSETQ. The CDR3 extends over 13 amino acids. The CDR3 sequence: CASSSEARETQYF. The CDR3 DNA reads TGCGCCAGCAGCTCGGAGGCGCGAGAGACCCAGTACTTC. Based on the CDR3 plus reference TRBV5-1 and TRBJ2-5, the full variable domain is KAGVTQTPRYLIKTRGQQVTLSCSPISGHRSVSWYQQTPGQGLQFLFEYFSETQRNKGNFPGRFSGRQFSNSRSEMNVSTLELGDSALYLCASSSEARETQYFGPGTRLLVL.

The gene calls are TRBV19 and TRBJ2-2; TRBD1 is a possible D gene (5 bases). V lost 2 bases, J lost 6 bases, and 16 bases lay in between. Germline CDR1 and CDR2: LNHDA and SQIVND (reference sequence). This CDR3 is built from 16 residues. The CDR3: CASSIIGARSPGELFF. The CDR3 DNA follows: TGTGCCAGTAGTATAATAGGGGCCCGGTCCCCCGGGGAGCTGTTTTTT.